Presented here are 26 T cell receptor beta chains from one specimen sequenced in a study of cytomegalovirus exposure and HLA in healthy donors. The data were produced by immunoSEQ multiplex PCR, yet TCRdb's version contains in-frame clones alone and is incomplete. The sample yields about 82,000 clones, 85% to 95% seen once. The sequencing input was PBMCs. Receptor source: a man between 18 and 29 years old in good health and CMV-seronegative.

This clone came up once. This chain links TRBV6-6 with TRBJ2-7; the match to TRBD2 covers 8 bases. Germline V CDR1 and CDR2: MNHNY, SVGAGI (reference sequence). The CDR3 runs to 12 residues. V dropped 10 bases and J dropped 7; count of bases not matched to a gene: 9. The CDR3 bases are TGTGCCATCAGCGGGAGCTTCGGGGAGCAGTACTTC. Protein product: CAISGSFGEQYF.

The V call is TRBV6-1, the J call TRBJ2-1; D perhaps matches TRBD2 (5 bases). The CDR3 sequence is 11 residues long. Trimming cost V 3 bases and J 12 bases, with 9 bases left between them. CDR1 and CDR2 (germline): MNHNS, SASEGT. This chain's CDR3 is CASSERVAQFF. The CDR3 bases are TGTGCCAGCAGTGAGAGGGTGGCGCAGTTCTTC.

The chain couples TRBV5-1 to TRBJ2-5; D is perhaps TRBD2 (7 bases). Per the germline V gene, CDR1 is SGHRS and CDR2 is YFSETQ. The V and J ends lost 5 bases and 5 bases respectively, with 13 bases between them. The CDR3 covers 13 residues. The CDR3 sequence: CASSSRGAETQYF. CDR3 nucleotide sequence: TGCGCCAGCAGTTCTCGGGGGGCCGAGACCCAGTACTTC.

The chain recombines TRBV7-9 with TRBJ2-3, with D tentatively TRBD1 (6 bases). Trimming took 2 bases from V and 2 from J, leaving 14 bases between them. CDR3 length: 16 residues. CDR1 SEHNR and CDR2 FQNEAQ come from the germline V gene (reference sequence). In DNA form, the CDR3 reads TGTGCCAGCAGCTTATTCCGGACAGTCCACACAGATACGCAGTATTTT. It translates to CASSLFRTVHTDTQYF. Using reference TRBV7-9 and TRBJ2-3 for the parts outside the CDR3, the full variable domain is DTGVSQNPRHKITKRGQNVTFRCDPISEHNRLYWYRQTLGQGPEFLTYFQNEAQLEKSRLLSDRFSAERPKGSFSTLEIQRTEQGDSAMYLCASSLFRTVHTDTQYFGPGTRLTVL.

This sequence joins TRBV28 and TRBJ1-3; 7 positions match TRBD1. CDR1 MDHEN and CDR2 SYDVKM come from the germline V gene. V lost 0 bases to trimming and J lost 2 bases; unmatched junction nucleotides: 7. CDR3 length: 17 amino acids. The CDR3 bases are TGTGCCAGCAGTTTATGGACACAGGGGATAGCTGGAAACACCATATATTTT. Translation: CASSLWTQGIAGNTIYF. The whole variable domain, remainder taken from reference TRBV28 and TRBJ1-3, is DVKVTQSSRYLVKRTGEKVFLECVQDMDHENMFWYRQDPGLGLRLIYFSYDVKMKEKGDIPEGYSVSREKKERFSLILESASTNQTSMYLCASSLWTQGIAGNTIYFGEGSWLTVV.

CDR3 coding DNA: TGTGCCAGTAGTCCGGGACTTGGCTACAATGAGCAGTTCTTC. This sequence encodes CASSPGLGYNEQFF. This chain links TRBV19 with TRBJ2-1; D might be TRBD2 (6 bases). Germline loops: CDR1 LNHDA, CDR2 SQIVND (reference sequence). V dropped 5 bases and J dropped 3 bases, with 11 bases sitting between them. This CDR3 comprises 14 residues.

V usage is TRBV15 and J usage is TRBJ1-4, with 9 positions matching TRBD1. CDR1 is LNHNV, CDR2 YYDKDF, per germline (reference sequence). Trimming removed 0 bases from V and 4 bases from J; junction bases left unmatched: 3. CDR3 length: 16 residues. The CDR3 is CATSRDAGQGNEKLFF. DNA for the CDR3: TGTGCCACCAGCAGAGATGCGGGACAGGGTAATGAAAAACTGTTTTTT.

CDR3 DNA: TGTGCCAGCAGTTACGGCCCGCCTGATTCGGGCTACACCTTC. Protein product: CASSYGPPDSGYTF. The gene calls are TRBV6-5 and TRBJ1-2; D is uncertain. The V gene lost 2 bases and the J gene lost 8 bases, with 15 bases spanning the gap. This CDR3 comprises 14 residues. Germline CDR1 reads MNHEY; CDR2 reads SVGAGI.

Worth noting for this clone: At one end the junction does not follow the germline gene, possibly because of a read error. The V call is TRBV29-1, the J call TRBJ1-4; 8 bases are a match to TRBD1. The V gene's germline CDR1 is SQVTM and CDR2 ANQGSEA. The CDR3 spans 15 residues. Written as DNA, the CDR3 is TGCAGCGTTGAAGACCGGGACAGGAGTAATAAAAAACTGTTTTTT. It translates to CSVEDRDRSNKKLFF.

This clone was counted only a few times. V gene TRBV5-6 combines with J gene TRBJ1-5, with TRBD1 as a possible D gene (5 bases). This CDR3 is built from 14 residues. V dropped 2 bases and J dropped 4 bases, with 10 bases sitting between them. CDR1 is SGHDT and CDR2 is YYEEEE in the germline V gene. The chain's CDR3 is CASSFAGTNQPQHF. CDR3 nucleotides: TGTGCCAGCAGCTTTGCAGGGACTAATCAGCCCCAGCATTTT. Full variable domain (remainder filled in from reference TRBV5-6 and TRBJ1-5): DAGVTQSPTHLIKTRGQQVTLRCSPKSGHDTVSWYQQALGQGPQFIFQYYEEEERQRGNFPDRFSGHQFPNYSSELNVNALLLGDSALYLCASSFAGTNQPQHFGDGTRLSIL.

This clone has a single count. V usage is TRBV18 and J usage is TRBJ2-1, with D possibly matching TRBD1 (6 bases). The CDR3 loop spans 17 amino acids. CDR1 and CDR2 from the germline V gene are KGHSH and LQKENI. The V end was cut by 3 bases, the J end by 8 bases, with 23 bases between. The CDR3 sequence: CASSPTGPGAVGYEQFF. CDR3 nucleotide sequence: TGTGCCAGCTCACCGACGGGTCCAGGGGCGGTAGGTTATGAGCAGTTCTTC.

The chain has TRBV19 and TRBJ2-1, with D possibly TRBD1 on 6 matching bases. With 5 bases removed from V and 4 bases from J, the gap between germline ends came to 12 bases. Per germline, CDR1 LNHDA and CDR2 SQIVND (reference sequence). The CDR3 is 14 amino acids. The CDR3 is CASSAWTAYNEQFF. CDR3 sequence (DNA): TGTGCCAGTAGTGCGTGGACAGCGTACAATGAGCAGTTCTTC.

V gene TRBV5-4 combines with J gene TRBJ2-1; 12 nucleotides line up with TRBD2. This CDR3 is 18 amino acids long. The germline V gene has CDR1 SGHNT and CDR2 YYREEE (reference sequence). V lost 4 bases, J lost 7 bases, and 15 bases stayed unmatched. The CDR3 nucleotides read TGTGCCAGCAGCCCTAGCGGGGGGGCCATTATAAGAGTTAATGAGCAGTTCTTC. Amino acids: CASSPSGGAIIRVNEQFF.

The rearrangement joins TRBV6-5 to TRBJ2-6; D gene unclear. The V gene lost 5 bases and the J gene lost 0 bases, with 8 bases spanning the gap. Germline V gives CDR1 MNHEY, CDR2 SVGAGI. This CDR3 is built from 15 residues. CDR3 sequence reads: CASSRDNSGANVLTF. In DNA form, the CDR3 reads TGTGCCAGCAGTCGCGATAACTCTGGGGCCAACGTCCTGACTTTC.

The rearrangement links TRBV18 to TRBJ2-7; 9 nucleotides line up with TRBD1. V trimming: 4 bases; J trimming: 2 bases; junction bases outside the gene matches: 3. The CDR3 contains 14 residues. CDR1 KGHSH and CDR2 LQKENI come from the germline V gene. The CDR3: CASSLGTGTYEQYF. The CDR3 nucleotides read TGTGCCAGCTCACTCGGGACAGGGACCTACGAGCAGTACTTC.

The V gene is TRBV19, the J gene TRBJ1-5, with TRBD1 as a possible D gene (6 bases). This CDR3 region has 13 residues. Trimming left V 7 bases short and J 4 bases short, with 11 bases between. CDR1 and CDR2 (germline): LNHDA, SQIVND (reference sequence). The CDR3 region is CASNLDRNQPQHF. The CDR3 region has the DNA TGTGCCAGTAATCTGGACAGAAATCAGCCCCAGCATTTT.

This clone appeared once. The chain couples TRBV6-6 to TRBJ1-2, with no clear D. This CDR3 spans 15 amino acids. The germline gives CDR1 MNHNY, CDR2 SVGAGI (reference sequence). V gave up 2 bases and J gave up 2 bases, with 12 bases separating them. The CDR3 region has the DNA TGTGCCAGCAGTTACCCCGGACGGGAAAACTATGGCTACACCTTC. This sequence encodes CASSYPGRENYGYTF.

V gene TRBV5-4 combines with J gene TRBJ2-1; 11 bases line up with TRBD1. This CDR3 has 15 amino acids. V shed 2 bases and J 7 bases; nucleotides not matched to a gene: 5. Germline loops: CDR1 SGHNT, CDR2 YYREEE (reference sequence). CDR3 DNA sequence: TGTGCCAGCAGCTTAAGGGACAGGGGGGTAAATGAGCAGTTCTTC. Translating gives CASSLRDRGVNEQFF. Drawing the rest from reference TRBV5-4 and TRBJ2-1, the complete variable domain is ETGVTQSPTHLIKTRGQQVTLRCSSQSGHNTVSWYQQALGQGPQFIFQYYREEENGRGNFPPRFSGLQFPNYSSELNVNALELDDSALYLCASSLRDRGVNEQFFGPGTRLTVL.

The chain employs TRBV4-2 and TRBJ2-1; TRBD2 aligns across 13 bases. CDR3 size: 15 residues. Trimming removed 1 base from V and 6 bases from J; junction bases left unmatched: 0. Germline V gene lookup returns CDR1 LGHNA and CDR2 YNFKEQ. The CDR3 loop is CASSQGTSGSNEQFF. The CDR3 nucleotides are TGTGCCAGCAGCCAAGGGACTAGCGGGAGCAATGAGCAGTTCTTC.

The rearrangement uses TRBV6-1 and TRBJ1-2, with TRBD1 as a possible D gene (5 bases). CDR3 length: 15 amino acids. V was shortened by 4 bases and J by 2 bases, with 14 bases between the two germline ends. In germline, CDR1 is MNHNS, CDR2 SASEGT. The CDR3 sequence: CASSVTGTANYGYTF. The DNA for the CDR3 is TGTGCCAGCAGTGTAACCGGGACTGCAAACTATGGCTACACCTTC.

The J gene is TRBJ2-2, the V gene TRBV27; the D gene is possibly TRBD2 (5 bases). Looked up from germline, CDR1 is MNHEY and CDR2 is SMNVEV (reference sequence). The CDR3 covers 14 residues. The V end lost 10 bases, the J end lost 5 bases, and 17 bases lay between the germline ends. DNA for the CDR3: TGTGCCACCACCTCTGCGGGTGGTACCGGGGAGCTGTTTTTT. This codes for CATTSAGGTGELFF.

The genes are TRBV4-1 and TRBJ2-3; 7 bases align to TRBD2. The germline V gene encodes CDR1 MGHRA and CDR2 YSYEKL. There are 16 residues in the CDR3. The junction had 8 bases not matched to a gene; V was cut back by 3 bases and J by 2 bases. The CDR3 here is CASSHRLAQSTDTQYF. As DNA, the CDR3 is TGCGCCAGCAGCCATCGACTAGCCCAATCCACAGATACGCAGTATTTT.

The chain joins TRBV19 to TRBJ2-7; D is uncertain. With 3 bases removed from V and 0 bases from J, the gap between germline ends came to 12 bases. Germline values: CDR1 LNHDA, CDR2 SQIVND (reference sequence). CDR3 length: 15 residues. The CDR3 DNA is TGTGCCAGTAGTATGGCCTGGGCAAGCTCCTACGAGCAGTACTTC. The encoded protein is CASSMAWASSYEQYF.

The chain links TRBV10-3 to TRBJ1-4; 12 bases are shared with TRBD1. The CDR3 extends over 13 amino acids. Unmatched junction bases numbered 5, after V lost 10 bases and J lost 8 bases. CDR1 ENHRY and CDR2 SYGVKD come from the germline V gene. This CDR3 reads CASGTGGEEKLFF. For the CDR3, the DNA is TGTGCCAGCGGGACAGGGGGCGAGGAAAAACTGTTTTTT.

The chain couples TRBV11-1 to TRBJ2-7; 7 bases map to TRBD2. The germline V gene has CDR1 SGHAT and CDR2 FQDESV (reference sequence). The trim removed 2 bases at V and 6 bases at J, leaving 7 bases unmatched. This CDR3 region has 14 residues. Written as DNA, the CDR3 is TGTGCCAGCAGCTTAATGGCGGGAGCCCGCGAGCAGTACTTC. It yields the protein CASSLMAGAREQYF.

The gene calls are TRBV7-2 and TRBJ2-7; tentative D call: TRBD1 (5 bases). Germline loops: CDR1 SGHTA, CDR2 FQGNSA. The V and J ends lost 3 bases and 3 bases respectively, with 9 bases between them. This CDR3 has 13 amino acids. CDR3 coding DNA: TGTGCCAGCAGCTTTGGGGCCCTCTACGAGCAGTACTTC. Translating gives CASSFGALYEQYF.